This T cell receptor beta chain was profiled in a study of CXCR3-negative and CXCR3-positive naive CD8 T cells (dated by TCRdb to between 2017 and 2020). Regarding the research as a whole: In total, about 150 million TRB reads were obtained, or roughly 1.5 +/- 0.3 million reads per library. Diversity and physicochemical repertoire analyses were performed on 11 donors pooled from two independent experiments. Naive subsets from about five donors and memory cells from 3 donors were included in the TRBV-TRBJ cluster analysis. Paper-wide results and their limitations: Similar TRBV-TRBJ usage was shown by naive CXCR3-negative and CXCR3-positive cells from the same donor, whereas distinct patterns were shown by memory cells. TRB CDR3s from CXCR3-positive naive cells showed higher hydrophobicity (lower Kidera factor 4), lower energy, and higher strength and volume indices than CXCR3-negative naive cells. Surface CD5, linked to self-reactivity in mice, was comparable between naive subsets; TCR interaction strength was therefore also inferred from TRB CDR3 physicochemical properties. Comparably high repertoire diversity was found in both naive subsets, whereas much lower repertoire diversity was found in memory CD8+ T cells. Freshly isolated PBMCs were used for most assays because CXCR3 expression partially decreased after cryopreservation.

Inclusive of the bounding cysteine and phenylalanine, the CDR3 is 13 residues long. No DNA sequence is on record. CDR1 is given as SEHNR and CDR2 as FQNEAQ, both from the germline V gene (reference sequence). Each CD8+ T cell subset was flow-sorted in triplicate, and 300,000 cells per subset were placed directly into RLT lysis buffer. To exclude memory contaminants, naive CD8+ T cells were stringently defined as CD45RO-CCR7+CD27+CD95-. Peripheral blood mononuclear cells were isolated from buffy coats using standard density gradient centrifugation. Naive CXCR3-negative and CXCR3-positive CD8+ T cells were flow-sorted on a FACSAria III. An RNeasy Mini Kit was used to extract total RNA from the sorted cells. To note about this clonotype: This clone's antigen is unknown.

The listed sequencing device is NextSeq 550. The Human TCR Profiling Kit (MiLaboratory) was used to prepare UMI-labeled 5' RACE TRB cDNA libraries. cDNA synthesis used the entire amount of extracted RNA, and PCR amplification then used the entire amount of cDNA produced. The libraries were made side by side, with each library going through the same number of PCR cycles. The authors processed their data as follows. MIGEC and MiXCR extracted about 50,000 +/- 10,000 unique UMI-labeled TRB cDNA molecules per library, requiring at least two reads per UMI. On average, approximately 40,000 +/- 10,000 functional in-frame TRB CDR3 nucleotide clonotypes lacking stop codons were found per library. Diversity metrics, including normalized Shannon-Wiener and Chao1, were computed in VDJtools after downsampling to 5000 UMI-labeled TRB molecules per sample. For the central five CDR3 residues, VDJtools calculated physicochemical properties weighted by clonotype size, namely interaction energy, strength, volume and Kidera factor 4. TCRdb reprocessed the reads and provides one entry for every CDR3 protein sequence; no DNA is given. The authors' filters were not applied to this entry. The sample table holds 85,000 to 130,000 distinct CDR3 sequences. The ten largest clonotypes hold roughly 0.38% of the sample.

The chain uses TRBV7-9 and TRBJ2-7; without DNA, the TCRdb call of TRBD1 cannot be checked. This receptor was obtained from a human donor in good health. Some clones in this sample may be carry-over from other donors' samples. Sample: naive CXCR3+ CD8+ T cells from blood. The intended sense of this specimen's cell subset or site label: CD45RO-CCR7+CD27+CD95- naive CD8+ T cells expressing CXCR3 (TNR3+). The CDR3: CASSEGPAPEQYF.